The TCR beta chain described here comes from a study of T cells in Graves' hyperthyroidism and ophthalmopathy. Whole-study results and caveats: For ophthalmopathy, model prediction preceded onset by a median about 6 months. Most thyroid-expanded clonotypes above 0.001 were also found in blood.

Germline assignment: CDR1 MDHEN and CDR2 SYDVKM. The CDR3 length is 15 residues. Germline trimming cut 6 bases from V and 4 bases from J; bases unmatched to any gene: 9. With regard to this clonotype: What it recognizes is unknown.

Each ophthalmopathy patient scored at least 3 on the Clinical Activity Score and at least 4 on NOSPECS grade, with duration under 3 months. Exclusion followed for patients with uncontrolled infection, other autoimmune disease, pregnancy or lactation. TCR beta CDR3 regions were amplified from RNA transcripts. Initially, a first-round RT-PCR of the TCR CDR3 employed the HTBI primer set. TCRdb re-called the multiplex PCR reads through MiXCR, storing one row per CDR3 protein. The table lists 300,000 to 350,000 distinct CDR3 sequences, over 15% of them singletons. Material: blood. The rearrangement joins TRBV28 to TRBJ2-5; TRBD2 agrees at 9 bases. This receptor was identified in a woman in her 40s with Graves' ophthalmopathy. This CDR3 is CASSLAGVHGETQYF. The CDR3 DNA sequence: TGTGCCAGCAGCTTAGCGGGAGTCCATGGAGAGACCCAGTACTTC.